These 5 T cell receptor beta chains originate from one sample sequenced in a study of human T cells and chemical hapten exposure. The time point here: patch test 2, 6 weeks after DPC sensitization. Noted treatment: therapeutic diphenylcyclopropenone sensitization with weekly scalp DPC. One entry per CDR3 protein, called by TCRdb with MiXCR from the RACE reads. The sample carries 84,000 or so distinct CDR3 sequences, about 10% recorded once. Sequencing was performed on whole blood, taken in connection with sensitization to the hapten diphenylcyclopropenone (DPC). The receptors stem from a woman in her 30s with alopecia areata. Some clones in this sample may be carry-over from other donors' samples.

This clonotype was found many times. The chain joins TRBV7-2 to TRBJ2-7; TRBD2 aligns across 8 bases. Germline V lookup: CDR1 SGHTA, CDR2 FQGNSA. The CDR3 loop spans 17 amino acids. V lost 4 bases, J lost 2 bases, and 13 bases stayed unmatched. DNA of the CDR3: TGTGCCAGCAGCTCCCCGGCGGGGGGTCGATTCACCTACGAGCAGTACTTC. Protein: CASSSPAGGRFTYEQYF.

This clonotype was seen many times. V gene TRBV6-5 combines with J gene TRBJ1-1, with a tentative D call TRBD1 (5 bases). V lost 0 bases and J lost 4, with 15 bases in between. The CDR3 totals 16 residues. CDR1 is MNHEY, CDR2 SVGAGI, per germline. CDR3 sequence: CASSYSGTTITTEAFF. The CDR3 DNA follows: TGTGCCAGCAGTTACTCCGGGACGACCATCACCACTGAAGCTTTCTTT.

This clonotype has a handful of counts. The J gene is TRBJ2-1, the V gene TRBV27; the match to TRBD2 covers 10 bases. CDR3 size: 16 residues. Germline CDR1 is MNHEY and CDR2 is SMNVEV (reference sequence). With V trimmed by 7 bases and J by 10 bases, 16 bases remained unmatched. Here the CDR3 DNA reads TGTGCCAGCATTGAGACACTAGCGGGATCTCCAAAGGAGCAGTTCTTC. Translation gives CASIETLAGSPKEQFF.

The CDR3 DNA reads TGCAGTGCTAGCAACTACGAGCAGTACTTC. Amino acid sequence: CSASNYEQYF. The V call is TRBV20-1, the J call TRBJ2-7, with D unresolved. Per the germline V gene, CDR1 is DFQATT and CDR2 is SNEGSKA (reference sequence). V dropped 3 bases and J dropped 3 bases, with 3 bases sitting between them. This CDR3 has 10 residues.

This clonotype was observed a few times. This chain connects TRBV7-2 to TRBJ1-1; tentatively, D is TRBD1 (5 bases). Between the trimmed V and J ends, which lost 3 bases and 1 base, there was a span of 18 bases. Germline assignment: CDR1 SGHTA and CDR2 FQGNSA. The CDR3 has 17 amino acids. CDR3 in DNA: TGTGCCAGCAGCTTCGGGGCAACCAGACCTCAGAACACTGAAGCTTTCTTT. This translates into CASSFGATRPQNTEAFF.